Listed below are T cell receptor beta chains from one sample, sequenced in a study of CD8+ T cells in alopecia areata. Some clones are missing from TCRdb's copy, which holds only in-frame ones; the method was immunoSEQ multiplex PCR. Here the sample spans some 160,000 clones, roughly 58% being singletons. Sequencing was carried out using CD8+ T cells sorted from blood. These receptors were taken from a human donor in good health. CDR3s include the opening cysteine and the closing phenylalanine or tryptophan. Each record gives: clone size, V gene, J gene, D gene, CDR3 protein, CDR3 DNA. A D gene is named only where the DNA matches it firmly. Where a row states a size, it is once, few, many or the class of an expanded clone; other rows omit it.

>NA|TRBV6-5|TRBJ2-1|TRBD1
CASSYDGDRAGEQFF
TGTGCCAGCAGTTACGATGGGGACAGGGCCGGTGAGCAGTTCTTC
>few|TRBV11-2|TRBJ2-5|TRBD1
CASSRRQGVKETQYF
TGTGCCAGCAGCCGTAGACAGGGTGTAAAAGAGACCCAGTACTTC
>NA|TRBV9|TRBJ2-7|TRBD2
CASSVAGGRTMYEQYF
TGTGCCAGCAGCGTAGCGGGCGGGAGAACGATGTACGAGCAGTACTTC
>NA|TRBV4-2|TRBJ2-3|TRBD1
CASSQGQGKDTQYF
TGTGCCAGCAGCCAGGGACAGGGGAAAGATACGCAGTATTTT
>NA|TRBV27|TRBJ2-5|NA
CASSPAGRQETQYF
TGTGCCAGCAGTCCAGCAGGGAGGCAAGAGACCCAGTACTTC
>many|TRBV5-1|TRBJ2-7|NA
CASSSAVLGSQAGNSYEQYF
TGCGCCAGCAGCTCCGCGGTTCTAGGGTCACAAGCGGGCAACTCCTACGAGCAGTACTTC
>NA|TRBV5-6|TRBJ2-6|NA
CASSWAASGANVLTF
TGTGCCAGCAGCTGGGCAGCCTCTGGGGCCAACGTCCTGACTTTC
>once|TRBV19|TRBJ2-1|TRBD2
CASTIAGINEQFF
TGTGCCAGTACCATAGCGGGAATCAATGAGCAGTTCTTC
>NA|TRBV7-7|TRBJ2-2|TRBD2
CASSLLAGGPVNTGELFF
TGTGCTAGCAGCTTACTAGCGGGAGGGCCGGTGAACACCGGGGAGCTGTTTTTT
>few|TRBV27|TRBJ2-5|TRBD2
CASSPRGWERGETQYF
TGTGCCAGCAGTCCCCGAGGTTGGGAGCGGGGAGAGACCCAGTACTTC
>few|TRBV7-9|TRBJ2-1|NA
CASSSGAEQFF
TGTGCCAGCAGCTCTGGGGCAGAGCAGTTCTTC
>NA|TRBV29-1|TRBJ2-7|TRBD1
CSAWDSDYEQYF
TGCAGCGCCTGGGACAGTGACTACGAGCAGTACTTC
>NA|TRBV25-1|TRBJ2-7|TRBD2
CASSAMRGGHSSYEQYF
TGTGCCAGCAGCGCAATGCGGGGGGGACATTCCTCCTACGAGCAGTACTTC
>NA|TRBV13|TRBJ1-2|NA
CASSLDIQAPNYGYTF
TGTGCCAGCAGTTTAGATATCCAGGCTCCTAACTATGGCTACACCTTC
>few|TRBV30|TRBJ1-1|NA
CAWTGSNTEAFF
TGTGCCTGGACGGGTTCGAACACTGAAGCTTTCTTT
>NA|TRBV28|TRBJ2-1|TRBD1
CASSPTGDDSYNEQFF
TGTGCCAGCAGCCCAACAGGGGACGACTCCTACAATGAGCAGTTCTTC
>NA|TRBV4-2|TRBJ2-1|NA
CASSQVTSYNEQFF
TGTGCCAGCAGCCAGGTGACCAGCTACAATGAGCAGTTCTTC
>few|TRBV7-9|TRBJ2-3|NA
CASSLFAGGTDTQYF
TGTGCCAGCAGCTTATTTGCAGGGGGCACAGATACGCAGTATTTT
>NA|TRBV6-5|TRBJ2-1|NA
CASSYQQHNEQFF
TGTGCCAGCAGTTACCAACAGCACAATGAGCAGTTCTTC
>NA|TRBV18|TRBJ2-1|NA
CASSPITSEQFF
TGTGCCAGCTCACCAATAACAAGTGAGCAGTTCTTC
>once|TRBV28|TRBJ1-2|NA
CASSQDTFYGYTF
TGTGCCAGCAGTCAAGACACCTTCTATGGCTACACCTTC
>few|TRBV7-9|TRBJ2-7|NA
CASSMTGLSSYEQYF
TGTGCCAGCAGCATGACAGGACTAAGCTCCTACGAGCAGTACTTC
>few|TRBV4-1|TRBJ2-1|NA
CASSQDGFGASSYNEQFF
TGCGCCAGCAGCCAAGATGGGTTTGGGGCTAGCTCCTACAATGAGCAGTTCTTC
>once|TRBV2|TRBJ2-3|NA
CARADSLTDTQYF
TGTGCCAGGGCAGACTCACTCACAGATACGCAGTATTTT
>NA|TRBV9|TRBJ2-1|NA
CASSPGPTNDEQFF
TGTGCCAGCAGCCCGGGCCCTACAAACGATGAGCAGTTCTTC
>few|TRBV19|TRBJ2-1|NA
CASSVSSEQFF
TGTGCCAGTAGTGTATCCTCGGAGCAGTTCTTC
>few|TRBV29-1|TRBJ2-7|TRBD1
CSVEDRGGKKF
TGCAGCGTTGAAGACCGAGGGGGCAAAAAATTC
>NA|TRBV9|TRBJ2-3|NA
CASSEDSDTQYF
TGTGCCAGCAGCGAGGACTCAGATACGCAGTATTTT
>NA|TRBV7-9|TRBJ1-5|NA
CASSLGVNQPQHF
TGTGCCAGCAGCTTGGGAGTGAATCAGCCCCAGCATTTT
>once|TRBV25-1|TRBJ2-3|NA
CASSDIPSSSTDTQYF
TGTGCCAGCAGTGACATTCCCTCGTCTAGCACAGATACGCAGTATTTT
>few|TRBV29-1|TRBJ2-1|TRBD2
CSVELADLYNEQFF
TGCAGCGTTGAACTAGCGGACTTATACAATGAGCAGTTCTTC
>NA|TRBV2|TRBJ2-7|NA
CASTIPIGGESGEPRGKDYEQYF
TGTGCCAGCACTATTCCGATCGGGGGTGAATCGGGAGAGCCCCGTGGCAAGGACTACGAGCAGTACTTC
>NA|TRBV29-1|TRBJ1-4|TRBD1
CSVGWQGDEKLFF
TGCAGCGTTGGCTGGCAGGGGGATGAAAAACTGTTTTTT
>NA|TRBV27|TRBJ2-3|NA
CASSLIGEDTQYF
TGTGCCAGCAGTTTAATCGGGGAAGATACGCAGTATTTT
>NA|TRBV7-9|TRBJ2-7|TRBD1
CASSTRDSQIPYEQYF
TGTGCCAGCAGCACCCGGGACAGTCAGATCCCCTACGAGCAGTACTTC
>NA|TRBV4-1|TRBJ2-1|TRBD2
CASSLTSGRPHEQFF
TGCGCCAGCAGCCTAACTAGCGGGAGGCCCCATGAGCAGTTCTTC
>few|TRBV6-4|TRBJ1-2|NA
CASSPSPTPTNYGYTF
TGTGCCAGCAGTCCCAGCCCAACACCGACTAACTATGGCTACACCTTC
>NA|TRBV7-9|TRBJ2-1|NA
CASSSDSYSYNEQFF
TGTGCCAGCAGCTCGGACTCCTACTCCTACAATGAGCAGTTCTTC
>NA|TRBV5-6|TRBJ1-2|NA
CASSLGGSYGYTF
TGTGCCAGCAGCCTCGGGGGATCCTATGGCTACACCTTC
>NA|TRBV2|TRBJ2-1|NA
CASSEAGPHNEQFF
TGTGCCAGCAGTGAGGCAGGACCGCACAATGAGCAGTTCTTC
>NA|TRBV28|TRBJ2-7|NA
CASSRAGGSYEQYF
TGTGCCAGCAGTCGGGCAGGAGGGAGCTACGAGCAGTACTTC
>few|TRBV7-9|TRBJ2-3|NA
CASSLAPDTQYF
TGTGCCAGCAGCTTAGCTCCAGATACGCAGTATTTT
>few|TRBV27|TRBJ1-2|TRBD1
CASRSRTGLYPGYTF
TGTGCCAGCAGATCCCGGACAGGGCTCTACCCTGGCTACACCTTC
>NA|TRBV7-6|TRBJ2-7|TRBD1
CASRLGQGRSYEQYF
TGTGCCAGCAGATTGGGACAGGGGAGGTCCTACGAGCAGTACTTC
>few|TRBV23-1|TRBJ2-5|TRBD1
CASSQCRRQGFSGETQYF
TGCGCCAGCAGTCAATGTAGGAGACAGGGATTCTCTGGGGAGACCCAGTACTTC
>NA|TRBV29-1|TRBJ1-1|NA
CSVAPGSDTEAFF
TGCAGCGTTGCACCAGGGTCGGACACTGAAGCTTTCTTT
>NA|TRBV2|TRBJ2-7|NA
CAIATQSSYEQYF
TGTGCCATCGCGACGCAAAGCTCCTACGAGCAGTACTTC
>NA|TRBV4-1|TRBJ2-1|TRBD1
CASSPQGARDEQFF
TGCGCCAGCAGCCCACAGGGGGCAAGGGATGAGCAGTTCTTC
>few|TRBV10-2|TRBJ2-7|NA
CASSESRPLVDYEQYF
TGCGCCAGCAGTGAGTCGAGGCCACTTGTTGACTACGAGCAGTACTTC
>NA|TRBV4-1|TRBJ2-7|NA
CASSQWTGEEQYF
TGCGCCAGCAGCCAATGGACGGGTGAAGAGCAGTACTTC
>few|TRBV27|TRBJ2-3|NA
CASQAQGASTDTQYF
TGTGCCAGCCAAGCTCAGGGAGCTAGCACAGATACGCAGTATTTT
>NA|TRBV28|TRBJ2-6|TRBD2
CASKRQGGMEANVLTF
TGTGCCAGCAAGAGGCAGGGAGGGATGGAGGCCAACGTCCTGACTTTC
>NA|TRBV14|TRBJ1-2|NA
CASSQDDDRRGYTF
TGTGCCAGCAGCCAAGATGACGACAGAAGAGGCTACACCTTC
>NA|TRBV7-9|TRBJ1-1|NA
CASSYKGGDTEAFF
TGTGCCAGCAGCTACAAAGGGGGGGACACTGAAGCTTTCTTT